This T cell receptor beta chain is drawn from a study of blood T cell repertoires in COVID-19 (dated by TCRdb to 2020 to 2021). Broadly, across the study: The collaborator samples originated in the United States, Italy and Spain and spanned the acute and convalescent phases of COVID-19. Where available, HLA class I and class II types were taken from metadata supplied by the sample provider and were not determined by assay-based typing. The samples were drawn from the first 160 participants of the ongoing ImmuneRACE study and from 950 to 1,500 subjects provided by 6 global collaborators. The prospective study material was composed of cDNA or gDNA derived from T cells, B-cell-depleted T cells, or PBMCs. A freely available public database, intended as a resource for researchers studying the immune response to SARS-CoV-2, is where the repertoires were released. Deeply sampled blood TCRbeta repertoires from subjects exposed to, actively infected with, or recovered from COVID-19 were included in the dataset. Nearly every sample came with metadata listing a de-identified subject ID, COVID-19 status, age in years and sex.

Collaborating institutions collected whole blood in K2EDTA tubes following their own protocols. Collaborator samples were shipped for TCRbeta analysis as frozen whole blood, isolated PBMCs, or DNA extracted from either sample type. Of note for this clone: No antigen is known for it. No base qualities exist here, and no much larger clone lies one base off it.

From a lookup of the germline V gene (reference sequence), CDR1 and CDR2 are SEHNR and FQNEAQ. V loses 5 bases of germline sequence and J loses 4 bases, and the interval between the two ends is 14 bases. Measured from the cysteine to the phenylalanine, the CDR3 is 14 residues long. The DNA shown is the 42-base CDR3, in frame from base 1. The immunoSEQ Assay, a bias-controlled multiplex PCR, was used to amplify TCRbeta CDR3 regions from genomic DNA. As for how the authors treated the data: The number of nucleated cells in each sample was estimated by amplification of reference gene primers within the assay. Sequence reads were collapsed and filtered to measure the absolute abundance of every unique TCRbeta CDR3 rearrangement. For each sample, productive Simpson clonality was calculated as the square root of Simpson's diversity index over productive rearrangements. Held by TCRdb, this immuneACCESS table contains in-frame sequences only and omits some clones. Under half of the omission traces to an unresolved V gene where checked; the cause of the rest is unknown. V and J calls plus clone size are reproduced from that table; the DNA served to infer D and trimming. The table for this sample lists roughly 81,000 clones; around 80% of them were counted only once. Together, the top ten hold about 10% of the sample.

Paper-wide results and their limitations: Clinical and demographic metadata were provided uncurated, with the amount varying by source and participant.

The chain links TRBV7-9 with TRBJ1-1; confidence is insufficient to name the D gene. Sequencing was done on a sample of peripheral blood. The origin of this receptor is a man in his 60s with acute or convalescent COVID-19. This receptor has the CDR3 CASSRLDGSTEAFF. Here is the DNA: TGTGCCAGCAGCCGACTCGATGGGAGCACTGAAGCTTTCTTT.